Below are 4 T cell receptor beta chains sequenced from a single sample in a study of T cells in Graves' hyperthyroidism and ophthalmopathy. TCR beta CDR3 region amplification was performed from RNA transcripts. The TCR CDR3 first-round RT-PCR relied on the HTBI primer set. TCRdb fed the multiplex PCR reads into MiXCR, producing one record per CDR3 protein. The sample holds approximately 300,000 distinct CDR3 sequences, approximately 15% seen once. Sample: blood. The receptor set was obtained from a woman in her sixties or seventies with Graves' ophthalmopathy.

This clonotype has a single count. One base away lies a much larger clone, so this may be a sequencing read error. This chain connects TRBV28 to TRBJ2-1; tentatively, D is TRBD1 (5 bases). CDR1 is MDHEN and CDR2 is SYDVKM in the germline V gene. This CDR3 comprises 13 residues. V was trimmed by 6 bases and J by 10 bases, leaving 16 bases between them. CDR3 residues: CASSTRQIYEQFF. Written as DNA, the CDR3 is TGTGCCAGCAGCACAAGACAGATCTACGAGCAGTTCTTC.

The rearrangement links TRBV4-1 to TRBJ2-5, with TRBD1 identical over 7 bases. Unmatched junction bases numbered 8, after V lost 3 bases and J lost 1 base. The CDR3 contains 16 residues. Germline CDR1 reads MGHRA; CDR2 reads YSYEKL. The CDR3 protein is CASSQDHRGGQETQYF. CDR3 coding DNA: TGCGCCAGCAGCCAGGATCACAGGGGCGGCCAAGAGACCCAGTACTTC.

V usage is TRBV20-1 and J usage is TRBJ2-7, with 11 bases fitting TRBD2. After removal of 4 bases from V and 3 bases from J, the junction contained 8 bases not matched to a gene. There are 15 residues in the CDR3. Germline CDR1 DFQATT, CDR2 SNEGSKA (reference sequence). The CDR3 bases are TGCAGTGCTACCCCTTTAGCGGGAGGGAACTACGAGCAGTACTTC. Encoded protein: CSATPLAGGNYEQYF.

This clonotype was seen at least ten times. CDR3 in DNA: TGTGCCAGCAGTTCCACTCAAAGCAAGGATTACAATGAGCAGTTCTTC. It encodes CASSSTQSKDYNEQFF. The chain is built from TRBV28 and TRBJ2-1; D remains unclear. The germline V gene has CDR1 MDHEN and CDR2 SYDVKM. The CDR3 consists of 16 residues. V was pared by 4 bases and J by 4 bases, with 17 bases between.